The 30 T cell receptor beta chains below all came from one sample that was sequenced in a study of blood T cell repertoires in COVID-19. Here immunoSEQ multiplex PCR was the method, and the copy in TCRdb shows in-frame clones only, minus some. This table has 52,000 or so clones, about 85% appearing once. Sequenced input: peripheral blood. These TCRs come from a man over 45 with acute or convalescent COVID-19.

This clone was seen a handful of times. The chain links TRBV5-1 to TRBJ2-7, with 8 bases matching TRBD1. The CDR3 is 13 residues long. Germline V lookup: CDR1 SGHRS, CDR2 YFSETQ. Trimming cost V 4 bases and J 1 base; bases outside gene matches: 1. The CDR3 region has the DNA TGCGCCAGCAGCCGGACAGGGTCCTACGAGCAGTACTTC. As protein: CASSRTGSYEQYF. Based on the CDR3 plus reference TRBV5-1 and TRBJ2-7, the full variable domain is KAGVTQTPRYLIKTRGQQVTLSCSPISGHRSVSWYQQTPGQGLQFLFEYFSETQRNKGNFPGRFSGRQFSNSRSEMNVSTLELGDSALYLCASSRTGSYEQYFGPGTRLTVT.

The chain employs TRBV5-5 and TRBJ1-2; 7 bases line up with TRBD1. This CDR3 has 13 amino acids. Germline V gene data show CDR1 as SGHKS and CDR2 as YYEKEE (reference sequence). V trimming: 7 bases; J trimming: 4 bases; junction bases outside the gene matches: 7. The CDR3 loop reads CASLGQGVYGYTF. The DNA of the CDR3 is TGTGCCAGCTTAGGGCAGGGGGTCTATGGCTACACCTTC.

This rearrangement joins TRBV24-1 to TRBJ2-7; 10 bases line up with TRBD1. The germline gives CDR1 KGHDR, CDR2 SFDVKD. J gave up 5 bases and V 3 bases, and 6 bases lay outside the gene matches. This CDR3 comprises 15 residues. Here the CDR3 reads CATSDPTGGRDEQYF. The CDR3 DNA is TGTGCCACCAGTGATCCGACAGGGGGCCGGGACGAGCAGTACTTC.

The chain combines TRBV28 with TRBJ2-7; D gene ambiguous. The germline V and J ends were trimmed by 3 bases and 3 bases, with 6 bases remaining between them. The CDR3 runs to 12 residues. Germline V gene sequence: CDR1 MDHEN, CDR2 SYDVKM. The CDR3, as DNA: TGTGCCAGCAGTTTTCAGAACTACGAGCAGTACTTC. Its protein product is CASSFQNYEQYF.

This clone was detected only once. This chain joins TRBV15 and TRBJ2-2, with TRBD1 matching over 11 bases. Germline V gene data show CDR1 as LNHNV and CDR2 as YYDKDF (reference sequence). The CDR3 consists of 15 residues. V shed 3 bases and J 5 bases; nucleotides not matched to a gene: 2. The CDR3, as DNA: TGTGCCACCAGCAGCGGACAGGGGGCTACCGGGGAGCTGTTTTTT. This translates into CATSSGQGATGELFF.

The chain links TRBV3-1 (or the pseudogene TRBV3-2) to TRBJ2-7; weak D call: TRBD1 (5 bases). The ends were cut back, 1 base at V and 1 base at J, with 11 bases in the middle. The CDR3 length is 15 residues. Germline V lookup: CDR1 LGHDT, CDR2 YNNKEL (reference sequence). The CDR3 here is CASSQVSDSSYEQYF. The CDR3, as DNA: TGTGCCAGCAGCCAAGTTTCAGACAGTTCCTACGAGCAGTACTTC.

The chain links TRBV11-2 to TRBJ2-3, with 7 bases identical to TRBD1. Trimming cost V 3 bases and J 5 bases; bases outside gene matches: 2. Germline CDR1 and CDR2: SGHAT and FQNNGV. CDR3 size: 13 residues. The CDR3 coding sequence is TGTGCCAGCAGCTTGGGACAGCTAGATACGCAGTATTTT. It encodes CASSLGQLDTQYF.

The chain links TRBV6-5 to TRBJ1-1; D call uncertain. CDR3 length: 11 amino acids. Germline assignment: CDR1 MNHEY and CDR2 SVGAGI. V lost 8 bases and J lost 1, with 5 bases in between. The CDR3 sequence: CASGRNTEAFF. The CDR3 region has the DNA TGTGCCAGCGGGAGGAACACTGAAGCTTTCTTT.

The CDR3: CAIRDNTDTQYF. CDR3 sequence (DNA): TGTGCCATACGGGACAACACAGATACGCAGTATTTT. The rearrangement links TRBV10-3 to TRBJ2-3; the D gene is possibly TRBD1 (6 bases). This CDR3 region has 12 residues. CDR1 is ENHRY and CDR2 is SYGVKD in the germline V gene. V was trimmed by 9 bases and J by 2 bases, leaving 9 bases between them.

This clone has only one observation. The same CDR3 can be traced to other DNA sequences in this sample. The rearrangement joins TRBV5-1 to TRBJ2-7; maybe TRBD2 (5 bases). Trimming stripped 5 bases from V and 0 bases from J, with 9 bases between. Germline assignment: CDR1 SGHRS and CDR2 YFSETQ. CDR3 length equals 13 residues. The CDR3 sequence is CASSPGLSYEQYF. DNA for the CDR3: TGCGCCAGCAGTCCTGGACTCTCCTACGAGCAGTACTTC. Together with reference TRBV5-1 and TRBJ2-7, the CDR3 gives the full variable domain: KAGVTQTPRYLIKTRGQQVTLSCSPISGHRSVSWYQQTPGQGLQFLFEYFSETQRNKGNFPGRFSGRQFSNSRSEMNVSTLELGDSALYLCASSPGLSYEQYFGPGTRLTVT.

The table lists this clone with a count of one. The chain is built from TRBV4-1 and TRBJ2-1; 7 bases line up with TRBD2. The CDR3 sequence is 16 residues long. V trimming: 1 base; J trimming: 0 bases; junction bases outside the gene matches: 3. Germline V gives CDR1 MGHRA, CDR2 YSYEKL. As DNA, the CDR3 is TGCGCCAGCAGCCAAGTGGGAGGGGACTCCTACAATGAGCAGTTCTTC. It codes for CASSQVGGDSYNEQFF.

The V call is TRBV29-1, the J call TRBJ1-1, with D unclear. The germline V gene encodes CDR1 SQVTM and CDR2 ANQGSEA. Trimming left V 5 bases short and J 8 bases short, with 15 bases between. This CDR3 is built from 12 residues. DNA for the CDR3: TGCAGCGTTCACGTCGAGGGCGACGAAGCTTTCTTT. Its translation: CSVHVEGDEAFF.

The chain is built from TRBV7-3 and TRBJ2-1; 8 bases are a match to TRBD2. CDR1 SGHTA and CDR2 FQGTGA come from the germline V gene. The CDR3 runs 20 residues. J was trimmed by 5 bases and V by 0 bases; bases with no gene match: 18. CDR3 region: CASSLTGSGANLQPHNEQFF. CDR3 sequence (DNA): TGTGCCAGCAGCTTAACGGGTAGCGGGGCCAATCTCCAACCCCACAATGAGCAGTTCTTC. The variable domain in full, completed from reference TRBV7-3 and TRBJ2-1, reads GAGVSQTPSNKVTEKGKYVELRCDPISGHTALYWYRQSLGQGPEFLIYFQGTGAADDSGLPNDRFFAVRPEGSVSTLKIQRTERGDSAVYLCASSLTGSGANLQPHNEQFFGPGTRLTVL.

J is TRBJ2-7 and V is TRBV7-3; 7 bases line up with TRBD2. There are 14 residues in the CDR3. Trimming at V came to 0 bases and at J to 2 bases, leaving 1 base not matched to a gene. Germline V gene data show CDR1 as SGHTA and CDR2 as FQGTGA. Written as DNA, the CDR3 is TGTGCCAGCAGCTTAACGGGGGGGACCTACGAGCAGTACTTC. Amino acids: CASSLTGGTYEQYF.

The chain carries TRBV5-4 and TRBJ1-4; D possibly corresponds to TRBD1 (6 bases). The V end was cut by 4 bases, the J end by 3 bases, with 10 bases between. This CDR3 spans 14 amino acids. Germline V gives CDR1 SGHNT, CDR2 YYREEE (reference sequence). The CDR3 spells CASSRTASNEKLFF. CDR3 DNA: TGTGCCAGCAGCCGGACAGCGTCTAATGAAAAACTGTTTTTT.

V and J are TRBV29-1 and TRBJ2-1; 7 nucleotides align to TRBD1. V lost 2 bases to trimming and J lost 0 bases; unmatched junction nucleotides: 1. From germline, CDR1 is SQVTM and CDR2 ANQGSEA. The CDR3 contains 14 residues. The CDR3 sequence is CSVERDSSYNEQFF. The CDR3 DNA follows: TGCAGCGTTGAAAGGGACAGCTCCTACAATGAGCAGTTCTTC.

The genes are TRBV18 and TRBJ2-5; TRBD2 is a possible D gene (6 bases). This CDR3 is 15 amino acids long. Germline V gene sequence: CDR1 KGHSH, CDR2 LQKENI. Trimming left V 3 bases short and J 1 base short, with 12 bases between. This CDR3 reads CASSPPGTSQETQYF. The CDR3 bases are TGTGCCAGCTCACCGCCTGGGACTTCCCAAGAGACCCAGTACTTC.

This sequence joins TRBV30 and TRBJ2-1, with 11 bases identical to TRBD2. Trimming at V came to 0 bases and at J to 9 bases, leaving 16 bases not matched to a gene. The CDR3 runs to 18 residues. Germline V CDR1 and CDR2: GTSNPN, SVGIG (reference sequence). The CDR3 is CAWSVPLAGGHLQGEQFF. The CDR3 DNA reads TGTGCCTGGAGTGTACCCCTAGCGGGGGGCCATCTACAGGGTGAGCAGTTCTTC. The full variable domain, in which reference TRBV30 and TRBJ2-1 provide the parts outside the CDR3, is SQTIHQWPATLVQPVGSPLSLECTVEGTSNPNLYWYRQAAGRGLQLLFYSVGIGQISSEVPQNLSASRPQDRQFILSSKKLLLSDSGFYLCAWSVPLAGGHLQGEQFFGPGTRLTVL.

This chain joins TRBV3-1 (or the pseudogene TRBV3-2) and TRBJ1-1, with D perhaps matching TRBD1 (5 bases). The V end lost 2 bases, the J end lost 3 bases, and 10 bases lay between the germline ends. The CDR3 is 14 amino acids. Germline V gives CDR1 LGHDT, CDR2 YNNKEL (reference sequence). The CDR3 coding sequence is TGTGCCAGCAGCCAACAGGGCGGTTACACTGAAGCTTTCTTT. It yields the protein CASSQQGGYTEAFF.

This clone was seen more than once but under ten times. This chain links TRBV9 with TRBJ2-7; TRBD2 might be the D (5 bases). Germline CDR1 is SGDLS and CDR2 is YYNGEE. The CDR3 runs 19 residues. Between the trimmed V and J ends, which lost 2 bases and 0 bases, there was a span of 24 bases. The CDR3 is CASSVFAGPTRGSSYEQYF. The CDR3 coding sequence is TGTGCCAGCAGCGTGTTTGCAGGACCAACACGGGGAAGCTCCTACGAGCAGTACTTC.

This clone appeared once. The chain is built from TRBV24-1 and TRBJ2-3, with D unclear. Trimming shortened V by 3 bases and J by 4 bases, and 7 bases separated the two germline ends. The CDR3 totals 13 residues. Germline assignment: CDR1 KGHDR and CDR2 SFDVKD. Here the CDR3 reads CATSDRRSDTQYF. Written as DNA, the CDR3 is TGTGCCACCAGTGATCGCAGATCAGATACGCAGTATTTT.

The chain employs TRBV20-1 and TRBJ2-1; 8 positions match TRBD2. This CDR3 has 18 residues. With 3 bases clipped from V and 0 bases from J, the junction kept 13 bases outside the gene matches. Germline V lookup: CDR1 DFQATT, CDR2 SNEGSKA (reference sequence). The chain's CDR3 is CSASRLGGGPSSYNEQFF. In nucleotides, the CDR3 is TGCAGTGCTAGTAGGCTTGGCGGGGGGCCTAGCTCCTACAATGAGCAGTTCTTC.

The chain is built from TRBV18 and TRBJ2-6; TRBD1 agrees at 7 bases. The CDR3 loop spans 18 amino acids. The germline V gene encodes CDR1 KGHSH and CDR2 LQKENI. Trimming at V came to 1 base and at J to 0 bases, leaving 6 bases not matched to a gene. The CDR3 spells CASSPLGTANSGANVLTF. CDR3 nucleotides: TGTGCCAGCTCACCACTCGGGACAGCTAACTCTGGGGCCAACGTCCTGACTTTC.

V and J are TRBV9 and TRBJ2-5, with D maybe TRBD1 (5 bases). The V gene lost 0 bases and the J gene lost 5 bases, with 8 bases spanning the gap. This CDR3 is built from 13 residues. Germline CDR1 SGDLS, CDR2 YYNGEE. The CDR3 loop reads CASSVDAGETQYF. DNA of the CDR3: TGTGCCAGCAGCGTAGATGCAGGGGAGACCCAGTACTTC.

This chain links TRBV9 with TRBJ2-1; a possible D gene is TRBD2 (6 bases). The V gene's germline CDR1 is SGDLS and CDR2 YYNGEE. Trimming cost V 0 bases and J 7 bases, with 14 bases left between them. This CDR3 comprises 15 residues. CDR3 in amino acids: CASSVVVGGGNEQFF. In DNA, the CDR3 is TGTGCCAGCAGCGTAGTAGTGGGAGGAGGGAATGAGCAGTTCTTC.

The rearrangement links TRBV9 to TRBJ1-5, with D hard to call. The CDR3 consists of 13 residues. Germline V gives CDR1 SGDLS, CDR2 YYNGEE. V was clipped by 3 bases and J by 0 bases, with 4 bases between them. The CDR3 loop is CASSAYSNQPQHF. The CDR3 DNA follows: TGTGCCAGCAGCGCTTATAGCAATCAGCCCCAGCATTTT.

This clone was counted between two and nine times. This CDR3 reads CASSYSGQGVSPLHF. CDR3 sequence (DNA): TGTGCCAGCAGTTACTCGGGACAGGGGGTTTCACCCCTCCACTTT. The rearrangement uses TRBV6-5 and TRBJ1-6, with 11 bases matching TRBD1. The trim removed 0 bases at V and 9 bases at J, leaving 1 base unmatched. This CDR3 has 15 residues. Germline V lookup: CDR1 MNHEY, CDR2 SVGAGI.

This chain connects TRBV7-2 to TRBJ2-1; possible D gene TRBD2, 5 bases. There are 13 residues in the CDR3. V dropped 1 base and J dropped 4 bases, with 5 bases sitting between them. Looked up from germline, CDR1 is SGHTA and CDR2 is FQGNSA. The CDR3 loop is CASSLGTYNEQFF. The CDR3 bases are TGTGCCAGCAGCTTAGGGACTTACAATGAGCAGTTCTTC.

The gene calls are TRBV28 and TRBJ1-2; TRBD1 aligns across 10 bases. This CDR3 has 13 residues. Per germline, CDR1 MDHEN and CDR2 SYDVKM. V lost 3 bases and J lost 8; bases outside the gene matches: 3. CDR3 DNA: TGTGCCAGCAGTTTCGGACAGGGGGAGGGCTACACCTTC. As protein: CASSFGQGEGYTF.

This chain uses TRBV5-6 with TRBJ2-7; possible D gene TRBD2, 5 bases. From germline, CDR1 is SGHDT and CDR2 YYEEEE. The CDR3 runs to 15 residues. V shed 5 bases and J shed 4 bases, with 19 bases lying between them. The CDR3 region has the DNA TGTGCCAGCAGTGGCGGGTTCTACCTTTTTTACGAGCAGTACTTC. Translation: CASSGGFYLFYEQYF.